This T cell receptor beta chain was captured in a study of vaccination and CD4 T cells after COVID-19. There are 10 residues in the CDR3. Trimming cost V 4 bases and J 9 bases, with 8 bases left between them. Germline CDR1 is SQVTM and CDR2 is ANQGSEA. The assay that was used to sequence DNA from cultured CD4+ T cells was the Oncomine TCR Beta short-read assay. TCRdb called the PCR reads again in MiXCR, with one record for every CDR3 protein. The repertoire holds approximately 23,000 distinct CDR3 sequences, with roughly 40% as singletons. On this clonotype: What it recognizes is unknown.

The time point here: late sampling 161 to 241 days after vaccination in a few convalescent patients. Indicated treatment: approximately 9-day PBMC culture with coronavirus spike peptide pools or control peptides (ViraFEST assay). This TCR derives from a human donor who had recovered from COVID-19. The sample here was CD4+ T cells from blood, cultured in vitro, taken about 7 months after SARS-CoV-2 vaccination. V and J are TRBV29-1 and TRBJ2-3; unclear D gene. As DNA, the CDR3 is TGCAGCGTTGTGTACTTGACGCAGTATTTT. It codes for CSVVYLTQYF.